The 5 T cell receptor beta chains in this list originate from one sample, sequenced in a study of T cell responses to AZD1222 COVID-19 vaccine. Generated by immunoSEQ multiplex PCR, the TCRdb table keeps only in-frame clones and is missing some. Found here are 130,000 or so clones, roughly 89% of them singletons; the top ten hold about 7.5%. Sample: peripheral blood, taken 28 days after the second dose of the MenACWY control vaccine. The receptors shown here come from an adult who received the MenACWY meningococcal vaccine as a control.

The chain carries TRBV6-2 or TRBV6-3 and TRBJ1-2; D uncertain. The length of the CDR3 is 16 residues. Germline CDR1 MNHEY, CDR2 SVGEGT. With 6 bases removed from V and 2 bases from J, the gap between germline ends came to 19 bases. The CDR3 DNA is TGTGCCAGCAGCCTATTTACAAAGGACGGGAACTATGGCTACACCTTC. It specifies CASSLFTKDGNYGYTF.

The chain couples TRBV5-4 to TRBJ2-3; tentative D call: TRBD2 (6 bases). CDR1 and CDR2 (germline): SGHNT, YYREEE (reference sequence). The germline V and J ends were trimmed by 1 base and 3 bases, with 15 bases remaining between them. There are 16 residues in the CDR3. CDR3 protein: CASSLTPGAGTDTQYF. The CDR3, as DNA: TGTGCCAGCAGCTTGACGCCGGGAGCCGGGACAGATACGCAGTATTTT.

The CDR3 sequence: CASSYSDSRNIQYF. In DNA, the CDR3 is TGTGCCAGCAGTTACTCGGACAGCAGAAACATTCAGTACTTC. The chain carries TRBV6-5 and TRBJ2-4; D possibly corresponds to TRBD1 (6 bases). Trimming pared 0 bases from V and 6 bases from J, leaving 9 bases between. CDR3 length: 14 residues. Looked up from germline, CDR1 is MNHEY and CDR2 is SVGAGI.

The chain combines TRBV4-1 with TRBJ2-3; possible D gene TRBD1, 6 bases. Trimming pared 3 bases from V and 3 bases from J, leaving 16 bases between. The CDR3 has 16 amino acids. Germline V gives CDR1 MGHRA, CDR2 YSYEKL. CDR3 DNA sequence: TGCGCCAGCAGCCATAGGACAGAGTACGGTACAGATACGCAGTATTTT. It specifies CASSHRTEYGTDTQYF.

V is TRBV3-1 (or the pseudogene TRBV3-2) and J is TRBJ1-2, with D unclear. Germline assignment: CDR1 LGHDT and CDR2 YNNKEL (reference sequence). Trimming pared 1 base from V and 4 bases from J, leaving 7 bases between. This CDR3 comprises 13 residues. This CDR3 is CASSQVMSYGYTF. CDR3 DNA sequence: TGTGCCAGCAGCCAAGTTATGAGCTATGGCTACACCTTC.